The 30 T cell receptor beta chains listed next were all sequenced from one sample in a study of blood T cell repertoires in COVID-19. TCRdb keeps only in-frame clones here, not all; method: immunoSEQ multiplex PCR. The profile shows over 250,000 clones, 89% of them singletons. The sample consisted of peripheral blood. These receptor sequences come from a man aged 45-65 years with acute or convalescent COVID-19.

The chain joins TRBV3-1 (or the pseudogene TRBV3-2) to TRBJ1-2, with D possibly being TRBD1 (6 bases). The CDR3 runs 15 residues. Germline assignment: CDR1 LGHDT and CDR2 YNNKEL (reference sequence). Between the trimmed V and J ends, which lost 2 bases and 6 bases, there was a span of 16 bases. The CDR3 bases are TGTGCCAGCAGCCAAAGGGCAGGGGAGACGAATGGCTACACCTTC. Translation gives CASSQRAGETNGYTF.

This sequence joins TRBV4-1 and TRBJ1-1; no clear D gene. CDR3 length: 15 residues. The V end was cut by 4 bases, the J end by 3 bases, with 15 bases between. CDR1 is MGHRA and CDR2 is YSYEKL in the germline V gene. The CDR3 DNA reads TGCGCCAGCAGCCGTCGGAGGGTTAAAGACACTGAAGCTTTCTTT. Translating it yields CASSRRRVKDTEAFF.

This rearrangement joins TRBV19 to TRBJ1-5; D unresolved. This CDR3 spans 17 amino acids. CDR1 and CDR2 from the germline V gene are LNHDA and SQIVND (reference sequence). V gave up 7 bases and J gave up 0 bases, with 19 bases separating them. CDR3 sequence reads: CASTANLQYISNQPQHF. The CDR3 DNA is TGTGCCAGTACCGCTAACCTACAGTACATTAGCAATCAGCCCCAGCATTTT. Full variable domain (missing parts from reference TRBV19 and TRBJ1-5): DGGITQSPKYLFRKEGQNVTLSCEQNLNHDAMYWYRQDPGQGLRLIYYSQIVNDFQKGDIAEGYSVSREKKESFPLTVTSAQKNPTAFYLCASTANLQYISNQPQHFGDGTRLSIL.

The CDR3 sequence is CASSIDRGFNEKLFF. The CDR3 DNA sequence: TGTGCCAGTAGTATAGACAGGGGGTTCAATGAAAAACTGTTTTTT. The gene calls are TRBV19 and TRBJ1-4; 7 bases are shared with TRBD1. CDR3 length: 15 residues. Germline CDR1 LNHDA, CDR2 SQIVND (reference sequence). After removal of 0 bases from V and 5 bases from J, the junction contained 3 bases not matched to a gene.

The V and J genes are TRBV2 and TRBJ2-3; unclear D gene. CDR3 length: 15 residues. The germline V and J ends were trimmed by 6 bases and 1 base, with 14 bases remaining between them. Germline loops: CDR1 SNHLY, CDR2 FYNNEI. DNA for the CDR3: TGTGCCAGCAGCGCTGCGCGACGGGGCACAGATACGCAGTATTTT. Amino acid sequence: CASSAARRGTDTQYF.

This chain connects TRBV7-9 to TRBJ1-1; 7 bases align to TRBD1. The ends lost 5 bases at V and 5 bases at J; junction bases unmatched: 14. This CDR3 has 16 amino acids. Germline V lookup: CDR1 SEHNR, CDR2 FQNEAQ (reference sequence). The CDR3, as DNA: TGTGCCAGCAGCACCAGTCTGACAGGGCGTAGTACTGAAGCTTTCTTT. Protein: CASSTSLTGRSTEAFF.

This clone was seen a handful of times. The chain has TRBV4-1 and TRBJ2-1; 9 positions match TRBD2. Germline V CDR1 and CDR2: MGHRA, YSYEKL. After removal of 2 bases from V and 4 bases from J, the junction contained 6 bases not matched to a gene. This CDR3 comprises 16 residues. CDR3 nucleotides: TGCGCCAGCAGCCAAAACGGGCTAGCGGGGTACAATGAGCAGTTCTTC. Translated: CASSQNGLAGYNEQFF.

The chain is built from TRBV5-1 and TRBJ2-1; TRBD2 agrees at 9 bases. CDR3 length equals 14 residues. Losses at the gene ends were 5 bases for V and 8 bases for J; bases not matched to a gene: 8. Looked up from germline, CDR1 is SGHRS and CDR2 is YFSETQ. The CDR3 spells CASSEGTSWDEQFF. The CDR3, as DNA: TGCGCCAGCAGTGAGGGGACTAGCTGGGATGAGCAGTTCTTC.

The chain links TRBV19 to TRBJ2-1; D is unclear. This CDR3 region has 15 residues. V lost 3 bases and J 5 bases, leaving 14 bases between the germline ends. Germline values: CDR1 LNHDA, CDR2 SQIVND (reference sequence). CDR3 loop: CASSIPTRINNEQFF. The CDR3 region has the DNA TGTGCCAGTAGTATCCCGACACGGATAAACAATGAGCAGTTCTTC. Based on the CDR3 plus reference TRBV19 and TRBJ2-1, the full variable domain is DGGITQSPKYLFRKEGQNVTLSCEQNLNHDAMYWYRQDPGQGLRLIYYSQIVNDFQKGDIAEGYSVSREKKESFPLTVTSAQKNPTAFYLCASSIPTRINNEQFFGPGTRLTVL.

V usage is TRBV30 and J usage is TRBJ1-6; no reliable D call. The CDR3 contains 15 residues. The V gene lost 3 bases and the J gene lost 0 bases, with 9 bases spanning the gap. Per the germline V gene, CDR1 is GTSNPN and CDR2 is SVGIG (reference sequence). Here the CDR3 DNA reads TGTGCCTGGAGGCCGCTGAGCTCCTATAATTCACCCCTCCACTTT. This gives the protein CAWRPLSSYNSPLHF.

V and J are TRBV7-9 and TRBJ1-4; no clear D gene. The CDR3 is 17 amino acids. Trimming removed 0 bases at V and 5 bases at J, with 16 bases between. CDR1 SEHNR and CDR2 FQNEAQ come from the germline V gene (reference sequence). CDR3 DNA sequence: TGTGCCAGCAGCTTAGCGGGCTCGGGGTCGGGGAATGAAAAACTGTTTTTT. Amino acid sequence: CASSLAGSGSGNEKLFF.

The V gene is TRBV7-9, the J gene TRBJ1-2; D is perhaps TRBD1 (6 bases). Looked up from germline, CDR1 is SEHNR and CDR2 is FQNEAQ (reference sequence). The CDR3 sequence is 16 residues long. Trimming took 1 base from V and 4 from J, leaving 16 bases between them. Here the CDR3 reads CASSLVGGPLGYGYTF. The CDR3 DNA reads TGTGCCAGCAGCTTAGTCGGGGGGCCCCTAGGCTATGGCTACACCTTC.

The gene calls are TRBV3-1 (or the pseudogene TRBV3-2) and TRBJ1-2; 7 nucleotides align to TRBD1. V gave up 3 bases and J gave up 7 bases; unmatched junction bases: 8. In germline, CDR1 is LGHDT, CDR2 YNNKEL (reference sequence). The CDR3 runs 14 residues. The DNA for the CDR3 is TGTGCCAGCAGCCACAATACAGGGGCGCGTGGCTACACCTTC. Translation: CASSHNTGARGYTF.

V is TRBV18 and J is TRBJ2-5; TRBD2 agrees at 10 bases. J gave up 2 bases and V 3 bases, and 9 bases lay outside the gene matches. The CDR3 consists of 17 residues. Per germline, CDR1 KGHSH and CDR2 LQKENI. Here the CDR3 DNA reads TGTGCCAGCTCACCCGCCGTGCTGACTAGCGGGCAAGAGACCCAGTACTTC. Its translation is CASSPAVLTSGQETQYF.

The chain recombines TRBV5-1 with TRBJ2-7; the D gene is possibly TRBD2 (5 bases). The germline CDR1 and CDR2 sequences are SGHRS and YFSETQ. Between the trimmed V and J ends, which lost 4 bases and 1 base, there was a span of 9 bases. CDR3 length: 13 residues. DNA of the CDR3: TGCGCCAGCAGCGACACGGGGTCCTACGAGCAGTACTTC. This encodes CASSDTGSYEQYF.

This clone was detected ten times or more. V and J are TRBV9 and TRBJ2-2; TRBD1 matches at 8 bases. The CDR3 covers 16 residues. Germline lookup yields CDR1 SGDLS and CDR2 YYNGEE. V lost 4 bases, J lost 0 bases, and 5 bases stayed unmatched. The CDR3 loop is CASSYGQGTNTGELFF. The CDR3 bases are TGTGCCAGCAGCTACGGACAGGGCACGAACACCGGGGAGCTGTTTTTT.

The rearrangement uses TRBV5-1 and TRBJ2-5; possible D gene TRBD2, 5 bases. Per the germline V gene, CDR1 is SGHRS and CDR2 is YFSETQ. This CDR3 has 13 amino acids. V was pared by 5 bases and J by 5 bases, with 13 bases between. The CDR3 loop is CASRPQRGETQYF. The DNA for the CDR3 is TGCGCCAGCAGGCCCCAGAGAGGGGAGACCCAGTACTTC.

The CDR3 sequence is CASSPTSGGAPGELFF. The CDR3 DNA sequence: TGTGCCAGTAGTCCGACTAGCGGGGGGGCGCCCGGGGAGCTGTTTTTT. The chain uses TRBV19 and TRBJ2-2, with 14 bases that match TRBD2. CDR1 and CDR2 from the germline V gene are LNHDA and SQIVND (reference sequence). The CDR3 is made up of 16 amino acids. Trimming removed 5 bases from V and 6 bases from J; junction bases left unmatched: 5.

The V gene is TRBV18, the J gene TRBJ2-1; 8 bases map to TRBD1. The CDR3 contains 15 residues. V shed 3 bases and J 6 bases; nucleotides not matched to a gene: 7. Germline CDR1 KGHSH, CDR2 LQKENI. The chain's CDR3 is CASSPVQGALNEQFF. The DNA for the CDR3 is TGTGCCAGCTCACCGGTCCAGGGGGCCCTCAATGAGCAGTTCTTC.

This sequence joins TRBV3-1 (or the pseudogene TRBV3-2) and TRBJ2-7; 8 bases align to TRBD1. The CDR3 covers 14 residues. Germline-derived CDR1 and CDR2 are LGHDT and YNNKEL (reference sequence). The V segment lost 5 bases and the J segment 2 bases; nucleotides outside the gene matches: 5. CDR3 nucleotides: TGTGCCAGCAGCAGGGGGACAGGTCCCTACGAGCAGTACTTC. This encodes CASSRGTGPYEQYF.

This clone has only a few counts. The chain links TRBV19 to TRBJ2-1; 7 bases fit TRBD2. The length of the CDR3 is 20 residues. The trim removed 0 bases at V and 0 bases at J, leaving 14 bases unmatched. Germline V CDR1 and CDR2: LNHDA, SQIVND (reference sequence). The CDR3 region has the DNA TGTGCCAGTAGTATAGAGCGGGCTAGCGGTTATACCAGCTCCTACAATGAGCAGTTCTTC. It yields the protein CASSIERASGYTSSYNEQFF.

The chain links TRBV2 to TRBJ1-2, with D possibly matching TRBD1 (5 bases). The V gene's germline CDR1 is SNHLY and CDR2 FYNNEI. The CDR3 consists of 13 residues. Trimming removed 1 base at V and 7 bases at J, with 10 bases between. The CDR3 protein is CASSEVGGGGYTF. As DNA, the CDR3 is TGTGCCAGCAGTGAAGTGGGCGGGGGTGGCTACACCTTC.

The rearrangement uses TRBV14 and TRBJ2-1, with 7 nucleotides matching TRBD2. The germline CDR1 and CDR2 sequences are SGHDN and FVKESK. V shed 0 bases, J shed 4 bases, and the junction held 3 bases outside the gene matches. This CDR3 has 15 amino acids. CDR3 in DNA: TGTGCCAGCAGCCAAGATTACGGGGGGTACAATGAGCAGTTCTTC. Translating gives CASSQDYGGYNEQFF.

CDR3 in DNA: TGTGCCAGCAGCCCCACAGGGGAAGAGGTCTACTTC. Protein product: CASSPTGEEVYF. The chain recombines TRBV2 with TRBJ2-7; 7 positions match TRBD1. CDR1 SNHLY and CDR2 FYNNEI come from the germline V gene. The CDR3 runs 12 residues. V lost 6 bases and J lost 13; bases outside the gene matches: 12.

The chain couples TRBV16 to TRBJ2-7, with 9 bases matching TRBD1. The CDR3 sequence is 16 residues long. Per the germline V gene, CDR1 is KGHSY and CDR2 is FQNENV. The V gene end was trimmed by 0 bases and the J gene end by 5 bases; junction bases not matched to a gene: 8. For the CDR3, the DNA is TGTGCCAGCAGCCAATCAGGGACAGGGTGGCAGAACGAGCAGTACTTC. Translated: CASSQSGTGWQNEQYF.

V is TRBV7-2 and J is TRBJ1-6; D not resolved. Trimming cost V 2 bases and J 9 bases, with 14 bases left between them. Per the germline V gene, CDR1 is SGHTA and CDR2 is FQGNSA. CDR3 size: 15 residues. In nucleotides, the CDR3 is TGTGCCAGCAGCTTATTCGTGGCAGGCTCTTCACCCCTCCACTTT. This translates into CASSLFVAGSSPLHF.

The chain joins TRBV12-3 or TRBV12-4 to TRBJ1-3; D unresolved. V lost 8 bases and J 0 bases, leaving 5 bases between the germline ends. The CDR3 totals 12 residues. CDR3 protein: CASALSGNTIYF. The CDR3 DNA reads TGTGCCAGCGCGCTCTCTGGAAACACCATATATTTT.

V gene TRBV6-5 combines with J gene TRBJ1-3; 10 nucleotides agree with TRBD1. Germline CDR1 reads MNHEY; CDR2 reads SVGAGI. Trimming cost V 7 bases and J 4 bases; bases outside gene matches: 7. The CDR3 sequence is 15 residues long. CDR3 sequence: CASILDRGLGNTIYF. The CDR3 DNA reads TGTGCCAGCATCTTGGACAGGGGGTTAGGAAACACCATATATTTT.

DNA for the CDR3: TGCAGCGTTGAAAAAGTGGCCCCGGATACGCAGTATTTT. Residues: CSVEKVAPDTQYF. V usage is TRBV29-1 and J usage is TRBJ2-3, with unresolved D. There are 13 residues in the CDR3. Trimming stripped 2 bases from V and 6 bases from J, with 12 bases between. Germline CDR1 reads SQVTM; CDR2 reads ANQGSEA.

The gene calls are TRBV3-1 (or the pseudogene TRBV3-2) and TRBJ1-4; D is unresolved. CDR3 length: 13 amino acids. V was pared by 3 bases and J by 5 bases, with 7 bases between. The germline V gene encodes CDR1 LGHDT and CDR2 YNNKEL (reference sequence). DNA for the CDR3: TGTGCCAGCAGCCATGCGGGGAATGAAAAACTGTTTTTT. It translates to CASSHAGNEKLFF.